These T cell receptor beta chains were read from a single sample in a study of T cell repertoires in cytomegalovirus infection. TCRdb recomputed calls from the reads with MiXCR, one row per CDR3 protein. The sample consists of a few hundred thousand distinct CDR3 sequences, approximately 17% of them appearing once. Sequenced: CD8+ T cells from PBMCs. Every receptor here comes from a human donor in good health (CMV status not recorded). Some clones in this sample may be carry-over from other donors' samples. Both conserved end residues are part of each CDR3. The order of the fields is V gene, J gene, CDR3 protein.

v_gene: TRBV11-2; j_gene: TRBJ2-7; CDR3aa: CASSLGRDPDYEQYF
v_gene: TRBV7-9; j_gene: TRBJ2-1; CDR3aa: CASSHRDGSYNEQFF
v_gene: TRBV20-1; j_gene: TRBJ2-7; CDR3aa: CSARPYPSGGAYEQYF
v_gene: TRBV7-9; j_gene: TRBJ1-5; CDR3aa: CASSLGTGSQPQHF
v_gene: TRBV12-3/TRBV12-4; j_gene: TRBJ1-4; CDR3aa: CASTAFQDATNEKLFF
v_gene: TRBV14; j_gene: TRBJ2-1; CDR3aa: CASSNGLAGGAVTYNEQFF
v_gene: TRBV9; j_gene: TRBJ2-1; CDR3aa: CASTLAPGLGINEQFF
v_gene: TRBV7-9; j_gene: TRBJ2-7; CDR3aa: CASSSRESGSYEQYF
v_gene: TRBV4-1; j_gene: TRBJ1-2; CDR3aa: CASSQAPGVDGYTF
v_gene: TRBV15; j_gene: TRBJ1-6; CDR3aa: CATSRVAGLSSYNSPLHF
v_gene: TRBV6-2/TRBV6-3; j_gene: TRBJ1-6; CDR3aa: CASCSWTHNSPLHF